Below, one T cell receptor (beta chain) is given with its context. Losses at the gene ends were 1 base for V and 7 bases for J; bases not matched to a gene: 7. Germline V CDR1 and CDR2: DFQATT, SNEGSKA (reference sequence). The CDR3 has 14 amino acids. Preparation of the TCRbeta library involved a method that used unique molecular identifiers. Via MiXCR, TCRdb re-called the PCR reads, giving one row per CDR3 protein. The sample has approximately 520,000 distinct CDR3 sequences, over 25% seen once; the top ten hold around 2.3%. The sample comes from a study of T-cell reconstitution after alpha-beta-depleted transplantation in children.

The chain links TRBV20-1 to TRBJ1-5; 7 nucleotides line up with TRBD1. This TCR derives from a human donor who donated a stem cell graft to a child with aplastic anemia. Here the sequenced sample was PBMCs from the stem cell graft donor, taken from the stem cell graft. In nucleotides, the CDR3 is TGCAGTGCTAGAGGAGGGACAGTTCGGCAGCCCCAGCATTTT. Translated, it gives CSARGGTVRQPQHF.